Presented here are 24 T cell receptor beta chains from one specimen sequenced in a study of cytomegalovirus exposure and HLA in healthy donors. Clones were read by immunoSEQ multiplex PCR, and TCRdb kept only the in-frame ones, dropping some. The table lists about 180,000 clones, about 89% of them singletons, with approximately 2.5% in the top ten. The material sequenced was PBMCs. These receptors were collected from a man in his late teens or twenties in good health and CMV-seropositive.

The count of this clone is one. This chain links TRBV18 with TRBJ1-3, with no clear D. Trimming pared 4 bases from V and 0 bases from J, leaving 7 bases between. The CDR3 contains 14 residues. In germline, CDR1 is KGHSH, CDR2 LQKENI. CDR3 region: CASSRLPSGNTIYF. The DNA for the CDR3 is TGTGCCAGCTCACGGCTGCCCTCTGGAAACACCATATATTTT. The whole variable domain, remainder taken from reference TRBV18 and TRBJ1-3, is NAGVMQNPRHLVRRRGQEARLRCSPMKGHSHVYWYRQLPEEGLKFMVYLQKENIIDESGMPKERFSAEFPKEGPSILRIQQVVRGDSAAYFCASSRLPSGNTIYFGEGSWLTVV.

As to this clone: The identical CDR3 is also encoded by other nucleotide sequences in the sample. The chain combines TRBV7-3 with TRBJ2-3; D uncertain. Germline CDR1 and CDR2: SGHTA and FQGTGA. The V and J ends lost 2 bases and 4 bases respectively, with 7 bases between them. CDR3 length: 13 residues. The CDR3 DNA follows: TGTGCCAGCAGCTTACGCGGCGCAGATACGCAGTATTTT. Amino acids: CASSLRGADTQYF.

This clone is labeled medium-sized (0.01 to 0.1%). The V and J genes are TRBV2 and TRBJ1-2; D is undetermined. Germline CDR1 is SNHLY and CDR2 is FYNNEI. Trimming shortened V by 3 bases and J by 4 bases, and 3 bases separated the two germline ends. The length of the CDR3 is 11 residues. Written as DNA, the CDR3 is TGTGCCAGCAGTGAGAGCTATGGCTACACCTTC. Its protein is CASSESYGYTF.

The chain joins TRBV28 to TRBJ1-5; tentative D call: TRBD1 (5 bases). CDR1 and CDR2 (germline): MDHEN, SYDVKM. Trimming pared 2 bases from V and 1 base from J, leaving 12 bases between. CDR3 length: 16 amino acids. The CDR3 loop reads CASSLVPGWSNQPQHF. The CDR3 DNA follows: TGTGCCAGCAGTTTAGTCCCAGGGTGGAGCAATCAGCCCCAGCATTTT.

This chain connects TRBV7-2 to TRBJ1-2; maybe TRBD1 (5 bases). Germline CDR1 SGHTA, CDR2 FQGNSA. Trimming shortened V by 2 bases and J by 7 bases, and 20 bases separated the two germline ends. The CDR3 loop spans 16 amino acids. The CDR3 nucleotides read TGTGCCAGCAGCTTAAGTAGAATCCAGGGCGGTGCTGGCTACACCTTC. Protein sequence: CASSLSRIQGGAGYTF.

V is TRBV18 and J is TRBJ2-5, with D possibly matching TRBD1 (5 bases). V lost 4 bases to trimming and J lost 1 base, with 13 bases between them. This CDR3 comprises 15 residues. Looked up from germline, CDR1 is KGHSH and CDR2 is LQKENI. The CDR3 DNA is TGTGCCAGCTCACAAACAGGCAGCTTCCAAGAGACCCAGTACTTC. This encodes CASSQTGSFQETQYF.

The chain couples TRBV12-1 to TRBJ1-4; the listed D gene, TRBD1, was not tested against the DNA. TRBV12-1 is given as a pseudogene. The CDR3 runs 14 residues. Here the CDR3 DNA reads TGTGCCAGCAGCCCACGGACAGGGCCCGAAAAACTGTTTTTT. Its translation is CASSPRTGPEKLFF.

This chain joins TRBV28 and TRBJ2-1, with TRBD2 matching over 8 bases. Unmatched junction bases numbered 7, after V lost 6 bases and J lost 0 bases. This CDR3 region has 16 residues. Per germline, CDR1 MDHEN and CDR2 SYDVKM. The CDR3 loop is CASRRLAGDSYNEQFF. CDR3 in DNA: TGTGCCAGCAGGAGGCTAGCGGGCGACTCCTACAATGAGCAGTTCTTC.

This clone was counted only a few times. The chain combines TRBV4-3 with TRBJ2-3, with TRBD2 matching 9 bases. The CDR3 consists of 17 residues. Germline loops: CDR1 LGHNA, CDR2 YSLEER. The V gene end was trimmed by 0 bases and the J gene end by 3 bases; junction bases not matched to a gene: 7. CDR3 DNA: TGCGCCAGCAGCCAAGATTGGGATAGCGGGAGTACAGATACGCAGTATTTT. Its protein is CASSQDWDSGSTDTQYF.

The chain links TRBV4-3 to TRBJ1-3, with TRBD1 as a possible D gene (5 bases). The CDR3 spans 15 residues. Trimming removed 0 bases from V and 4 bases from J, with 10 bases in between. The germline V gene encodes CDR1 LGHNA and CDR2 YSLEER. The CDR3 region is CASSQDGGVGNTIYF. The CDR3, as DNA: TGCGCCAGCAGCCAAGATGGAGGGGTCGGAAACACCATATATTTT.

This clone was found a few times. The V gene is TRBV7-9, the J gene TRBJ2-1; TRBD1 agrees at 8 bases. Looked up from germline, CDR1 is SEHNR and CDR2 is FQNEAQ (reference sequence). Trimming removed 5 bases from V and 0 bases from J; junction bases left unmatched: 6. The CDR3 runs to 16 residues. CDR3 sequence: CASSLRQGNSYNEQFF. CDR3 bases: TGTGCCAGCAGCCTCAGACAGGGGAACTCCTACAATGAGCAGTTCTTC.

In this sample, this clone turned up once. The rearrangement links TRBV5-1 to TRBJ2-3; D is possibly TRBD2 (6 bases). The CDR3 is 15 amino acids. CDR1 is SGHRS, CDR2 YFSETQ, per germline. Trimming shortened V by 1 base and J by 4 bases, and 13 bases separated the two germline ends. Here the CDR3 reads CASSLFGGRPDTQYF. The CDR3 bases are TGCGCCAGCAGCTTGTTCGGGGGAAGGCCAGATACGCAGTATTTT. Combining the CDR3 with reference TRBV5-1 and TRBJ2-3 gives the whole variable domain KAGVTQTPRYLIKTRGQQVTLSCSPISGHRSVSWYQQTPGQGLQFLFEYFSETQRNKGNFPGRFSGRQFSNSRSEMNVSTLELGDSALYLCASSLFGGRPDTQYFGPGTRLTVL.

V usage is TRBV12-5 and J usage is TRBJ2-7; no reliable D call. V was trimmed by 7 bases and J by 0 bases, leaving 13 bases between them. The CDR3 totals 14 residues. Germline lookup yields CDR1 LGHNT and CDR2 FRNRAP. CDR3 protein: CASALQPNSYEQYF. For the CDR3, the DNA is TGTGCTAGTGCATTACAGCCGAACTCCTACGAGCAGTACTTC.

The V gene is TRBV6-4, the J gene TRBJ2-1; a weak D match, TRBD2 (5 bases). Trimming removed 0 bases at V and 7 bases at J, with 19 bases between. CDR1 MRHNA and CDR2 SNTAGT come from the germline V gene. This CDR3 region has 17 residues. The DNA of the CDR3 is TGTGCCAGCAGTGACTCGATTTCCGGGATCCACCGAAATGAGCAGTTCTTC. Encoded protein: CASSDSISGIHRNEQFF.

In DNA, the CDR3 is TGTGCCAGCAACCGCCTAGCGGGAGGGCGTAATGAGCAGTTCTTC. This codes for CASNRLAGGRNEQFF. The chain couples TRBV27 to TRBJ2-1; 12 positions agree with TRBD2. CDR1 is MNHEY, CDR2 SMNVEV, per germline (reference sequence). Trimming at V came to 7 bases and at J to 7 bases, leaving 8 bases not matched to a gene. The CDR3 has 15 residues.

The CDR3 DNA sequence: TGTGCCAGCAGCTTGGCCCTTAGCAATCAGCCCCAGCATTTT. Protein sequence: CASSLALSNQPQHF. The chain couples TRBV5-6 to TRBJ1-5; D uncertain. CDR3 length equals 14 residues. Trimming took off 0 bases at V and 0 bases at J, with 4 bases between the two ends. Germline-derived CDR1 and CDR2 are SGHDT and YYEEEE. The full variable domain, rest sourced from reference TRBV5-6 and TRBJ1-5, is DAGVTQSPTHLIKTRGQQVTLRCSPKSGHDTVSWYQQALGQGPQFIFQYYEEEERQRGNFPDRFSGHQFPNYSSELNVNALLLGDSALYLCASSLALSNQPQHFGDGTRLSIL.

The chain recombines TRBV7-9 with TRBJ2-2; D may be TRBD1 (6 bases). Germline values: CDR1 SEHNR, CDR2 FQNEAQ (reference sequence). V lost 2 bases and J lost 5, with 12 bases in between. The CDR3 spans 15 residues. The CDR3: CASSLFRGETGELFF. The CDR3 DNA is TGTGCCAGCAGCTTATTCAGGGGCGAGACCGGGGAGCTGTTTTTT. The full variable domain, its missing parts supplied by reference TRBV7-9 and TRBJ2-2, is DTGVSQNPRHKITKRGQNVTFRCDPISEHNRLYWYRQTLGQGPEFLTYFQNEAQLEKSRLLSDRFSAERPKGSFSTLEIQRTEQGDSAMYLCASSLFRGETGELFFGEGSRLTVL.

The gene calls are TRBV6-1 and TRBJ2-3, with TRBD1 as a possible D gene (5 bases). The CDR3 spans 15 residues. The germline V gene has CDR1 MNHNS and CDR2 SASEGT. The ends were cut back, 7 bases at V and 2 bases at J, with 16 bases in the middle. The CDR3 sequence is CASTQDRVNTDTQYF. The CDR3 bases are TGTGCCAGCACCCAAGACAGAGTTAACACAGATACGCAGTATTTT.

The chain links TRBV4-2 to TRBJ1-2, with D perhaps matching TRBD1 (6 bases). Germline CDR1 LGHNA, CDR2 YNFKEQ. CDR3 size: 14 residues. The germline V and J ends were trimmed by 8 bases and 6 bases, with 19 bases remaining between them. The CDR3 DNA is TGTGCCAGCGGGACATCTTCTTTCGCTGATGGCTACACCTTC. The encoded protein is CASGTSSFADGYTF.

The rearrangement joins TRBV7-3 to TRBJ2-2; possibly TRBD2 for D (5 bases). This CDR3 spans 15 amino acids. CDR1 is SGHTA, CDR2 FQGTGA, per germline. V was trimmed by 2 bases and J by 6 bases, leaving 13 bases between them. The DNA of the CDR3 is TGTGCCAGCAGCTTATGGGCTAGCCCGGCCGGGGAGCTGTTTTTT. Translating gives CASSLWASPAGELFF.

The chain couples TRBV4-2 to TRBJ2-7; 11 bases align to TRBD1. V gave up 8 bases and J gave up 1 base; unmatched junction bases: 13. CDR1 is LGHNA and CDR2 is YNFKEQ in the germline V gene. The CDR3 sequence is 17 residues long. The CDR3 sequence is CASSPPIGTGGSYEQYF. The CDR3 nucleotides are TGTGCCAGCTCCCCCCCGATCGGGACAGGGGGATCCTACGAGCAGTACTTC.

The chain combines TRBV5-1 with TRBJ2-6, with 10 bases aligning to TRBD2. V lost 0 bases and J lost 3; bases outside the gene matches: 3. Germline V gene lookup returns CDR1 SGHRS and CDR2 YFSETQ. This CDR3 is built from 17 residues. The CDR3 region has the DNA TGCGCCAGCAGCTTGGAGCGGGAGGGCCGTGGGGCCAACGTCCTGACTTTC. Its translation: CASSLEREGRGANVLTF.

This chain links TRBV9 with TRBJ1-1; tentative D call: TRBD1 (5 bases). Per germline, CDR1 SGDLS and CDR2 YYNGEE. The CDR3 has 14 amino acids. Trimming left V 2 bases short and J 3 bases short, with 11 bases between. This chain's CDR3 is CASSVTFRDTEAFF. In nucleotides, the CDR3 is TGTGCCAGCAGCGTCACCTTCAGGGACACTGAAGCTTTCTTT.

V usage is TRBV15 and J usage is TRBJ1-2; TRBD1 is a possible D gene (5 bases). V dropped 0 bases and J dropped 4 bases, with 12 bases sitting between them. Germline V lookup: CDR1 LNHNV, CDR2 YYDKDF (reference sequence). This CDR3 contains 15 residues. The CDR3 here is CATSRDIQDFYGYTF. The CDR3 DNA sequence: TGTGCCACCAGCAGAGATATACAGGATTTCTATGGCTACACCTTC.